The clone carrying this TCR beta chain was counted ten times or more. With the library built for alpha chains, this beta chain is off target and its frequency is not meaningful. V was pared by 3 bases and J by 2 bases, with 11 bases between. The V gene's germline CDR1 is DFQATT and CDR2 SNEGSKA (reference sequence). There are 14 residues in the CDR3. TCRdb re-derived calls from the 5' RACE reads in MiXCR, one entry per CDR3 protein. The sample gives under 13,000 distinct CDR3 sequences, roughly 6.3% of which show up once; about 26% is in the top ten. The data stem from a study of spatial heterogeneity in lung cancer. The sample's time point: sample taken at primary tumor resection. The input material, whole RNA from tumor, nontumor lung or frozen PBMC, was sequenced unsorted. Samples were obtained from approximately 72 donors, all untreated early-stage non-small cell lung cancer patients.

The TCR was taken from a male donor with early-stage non-small cell lung cancer. Material: PBMCs, obtained at surgery. This chain uses TRBV20-1 with TRBJ1-5; perhaps TRBD1 as D (6 bases). The CDR3 nucleotides are TGCAGTGCTAGCCCCAGGGGAGGCAATCAGCCCCAGCATTTT. Protein sequence: CSASPRGGNQPQHF.